This T cell receptor beta chain was identified in a study of blood T cell repertoires in COVID-19. Assay: immunoSEQ multiplex PCR; the TCRdb copy retains only in-frame clones and omits some. The profile shows 200,000 to 300,000 clones, about 82% of them singletons. V lost 2 bases and J 0 bases, leaving 7 bases between the germline ends. There are 14 residues in the CDR3. The germline V gene has CDR1 MDHEN and CDR2 SYDVKM. This clone was counted a few times. This TCR was sampled from a man aged 80 or over with acute or convalescent COVID-19. The chain combines TRBV28 with TRBJ1-2; D not certain. Sample: peripheral blood. CDR3 sequence (DNA): TGTGCCAGCAGTTTAGACACGACTAACTATGGCTACACCTTC. Its protein product is CASSLDTTNYGYTF.